Reported below is one T cell receptor (beta chain). This clone's antigen is unknown. The record has no base qualities; no much larger clone is one base away. The data were obtained in a study of T cell responses to AZD1222 COVID-19 vaccine (dated by TCRdb to 2020 to 2023). With regard to the full study: Because spike-specific TCR depth and breadth did not differ between the two schedules, AZD1222 recipients who got a second dose at roughly 4 weeks were pooled with those who got a second dose at roughly 12 weeks. TCR sequencing covered about 230 trial participants: 200 to 220 given two doses of AZD1222 and about 26 given two doses of MenACWY control vaccine. Enrollment into the trials was organized by age into subgroups of 18-55, 56-69 and 70-plus years, and those subgroups contained roughly 150, 30 and 60 TCR-sequenced participants, respectively.

A distance of 7 bases separates the germline ends of V and J, which lose 4 bases and 1 base respectively. The CDR3 measures 13 amino acids from cysteine to phenylalanine. The sequence is cut down to CDR3 DNA, 39 bases in frame from base 1. CDR1 is given as SGHTA and CDR2 as FQGTGA, both from the germline V gene. The full study reports these points: Conclusions about previously exposed vaccinees are limited because only six or seven AZD1222 recipients were SARS-CoV-2 seropositive at baseline. Most participants were white British and females outnumbered males, and the authors suggested that clonal diversity may have been underestimated. Because no day 14 peak-response samples were available, the repertoires could be characterized only after the peak T cell response. The vaccine-associated CD4 TCRs covered the entire spike protein, and the dominant responses fell in regions 160-218 and 743-854. Reportedly, almost half of the unique spike-specific TCRs recognized epitopes lying outside the regions that are mutated in the B.1.351 and B.1.1.7 variants. In the small 56-69-year group, the increase in depth fell short of significance, most likely because of low power. Spike-specific TCR breadth and depth rose significantly after two AZD1222 doses compared with day 0 and with MenACWY recipients.

The intended sense of this specimen's time point label: baseline before first vaccination. The vaccinee samples were drawn from two UK trials, COV001 and COV002, one of which was a single-blind randomized controlled phase 2/3 trial testing AZD1222 (ChAdOx1 nCoV-19) in healthy adults. For TCRbeta chain sequencing, PBMC samples from trial participants were taken at day 0 and at day 28 after the second dose. The CDR3 regions of human TCRbeta chains were analyzed by immunosequencing. The study's own analysis went as follows. TCRs in the repertoires were matched against a reference library of SARS-CoV-2-specific TCRs that had been generated with the MIRA antigen-specificity platform. Breadth was defined as the fraction of unique TCRs that were SARS-CoV-2-associated. Depth was defined as the fraction of total T cells that were SARS-CoV-2-associated. Using the MIRA data, every spike-specific TCR was mapped to the spike region that the TCR reacted to and assigned to either a CD4 or a CD8 class. Log10-transformed breadth and depth values were compared by one-way ANOVA with Sidak's multiple comparisons tests. The immuneACCESS repertoire file appears here via TCRdb, limited to in-frame rearrangements. These files lack a portion of the clones; in checked studies, under half of the deficit traces to unresolved V genes, and the cause of the others is not known. V, J and clone size are those of that table, while D and trimming were read from the DNA. A total of some 100,000 clones appear in this sample, about nine tenths of them only once. The top ten hold 1% to 1.5% of the sample.

The sequenced sample was peripheral blood, obtained on day 0 of AZD1222 vaccination. Rearrangement joined TRBV7-3 to TRBJ1-1; the D gene is unclear. The clonotype originates from an adult in good health. This receptor has the CDR3 CASSSDGNTEAFF. Here is the DNA: TGTGCCAGCAGCTCGGACGGGAACACTGAAGCTTTCTTT.